This T cell receptor (beta chain) was found in a study of naive CD8 T cells in extremely preterm neonates. General study results and limits: Preterm CDR3s were shorter than older groups', with fewer N additions and less trimming.

Concerning this clone: The antigen remains unidentified.

The assay was immunoSEQ multiplex PCR, and TCRdb's table has in-frame clones only and misses some. The sample holds tens of thousands of clones, around 88% seen once. Samples were taken at extremely preterm deliveries at roughly 22-27 weeks of gestation. Pregnancies with fetal demise, active maternal HSV infection or known maternal HIV were excluded. Each sample had roughly 17,000–110,000 sorted naive CD8+ T cells. The CDR3 extends over 13 amino acids. Input material: naive CD8+ T cells from cord blood. The clonotype comes from a boy who was born preterm. The chain joins TRBV21-1 to TRBJ2-1; TRBD1 is taken as the D call from the table, unchecked against the DNA. TRBV21-1 is listed as a pseudogene. CDR3 sequence reads: CANPGQGDNEQFF. The CDR3 DNA is TGTGCCAACCCGGGACAGGGGGACAATGAGCAGTTCTTC.